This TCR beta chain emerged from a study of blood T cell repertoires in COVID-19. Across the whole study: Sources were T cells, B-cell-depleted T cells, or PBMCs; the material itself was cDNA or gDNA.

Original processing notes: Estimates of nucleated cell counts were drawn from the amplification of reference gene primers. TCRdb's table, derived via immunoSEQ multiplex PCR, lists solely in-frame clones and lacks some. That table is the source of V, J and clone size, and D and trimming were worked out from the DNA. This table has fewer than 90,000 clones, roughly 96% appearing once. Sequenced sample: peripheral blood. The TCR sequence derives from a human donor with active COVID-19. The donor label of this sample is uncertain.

CDR3 in amino acids: CASTLLDYNEQFF. DNA for the CDR3: TGTGCCAGCACTCTACTCGATTACAATGAGCAGTTCTTC. The rearrangement joins TRBV2 to TRBJ2-1; D gene ambiguous. Trimming left V 7 bases short and J 4 bases short, with 11 bases between. CDR1 SNHLY and CDR2 FYNNEI come from the germline V gene. The CDR3 extends over 13 amino acids.